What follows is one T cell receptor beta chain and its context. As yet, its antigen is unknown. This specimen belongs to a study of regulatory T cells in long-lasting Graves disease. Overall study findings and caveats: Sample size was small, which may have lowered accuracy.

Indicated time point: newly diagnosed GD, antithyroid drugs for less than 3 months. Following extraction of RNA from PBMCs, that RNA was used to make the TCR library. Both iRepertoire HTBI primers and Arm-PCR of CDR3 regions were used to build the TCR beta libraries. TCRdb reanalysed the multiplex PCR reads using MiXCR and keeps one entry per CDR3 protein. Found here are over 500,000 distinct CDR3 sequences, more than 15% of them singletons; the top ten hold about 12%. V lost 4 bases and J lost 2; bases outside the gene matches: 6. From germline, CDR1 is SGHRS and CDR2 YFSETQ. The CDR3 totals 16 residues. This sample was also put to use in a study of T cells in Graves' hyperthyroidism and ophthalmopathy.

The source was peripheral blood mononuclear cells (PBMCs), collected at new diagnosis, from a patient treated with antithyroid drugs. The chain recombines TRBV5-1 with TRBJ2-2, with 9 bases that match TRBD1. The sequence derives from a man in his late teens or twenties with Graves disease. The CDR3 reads CASSPGTGKNTGELFF. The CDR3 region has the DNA TGCGCCAGCAGCCCAGGGACAGGGAAAAACACCGGGGAGCTGTTTTTT.